This entry features one T cell receptor (beta chain) sequence. What this receptor recognizes is not known. Per-nucleotide qualities are absent, and no much larger clonotype sits a single base away. This sample is drawn from a study of high-grade serous ovarian cancer treatment subgroups (dated by TCRdb to the early 2020s). Regarding the complete study: On average, each sample produced around 15,000 sequencing reads and some 7,000 unique TCR beta rearrangements. TCR beta repertoires were profiled in patients with high-grade serous ovarian cancer who were grouped, under a laparoscopic triage algorithm, by complete gross resection or by neoadjuvant chemotherapy response. The cohort comprised about 30 patients: roughly 10 with no residual disease after primary surgery (R0), roughly 10 excellent NACT responders, and roughly 10 poor NACT responders. In total there were under 100 samples, since every patient provided one primary tumor sample and two metastatic tumor samples. The paper's findings and limits, for the study overall: TCR repertoire analyses were focused on CDR3, and CDR1 and CDR2 were not analyzed. Repertoire similarity ranging from about 0.1 to 0.85 was observed between tumors from the same patient, whereas almost no similarity was observed between different patients. TCR clonal relatedness showed a positive correlation with neoantigen level and a trend toward positive correlation with copy number variation and mutation load from whole-genome sequencing. Bulk tumor TCR sequencing lacked spatial information, limiting insight into HGSC tumor complexity and diversity.

Collection of tumor samples took place before definitive surgery or chemotherapy. Genomic DNA extraction was performed by the MD Anderson Biospecimen Extraction Resource, and TCR sequencing was carried out by the MD Anderson Cancer Genomics Laboratory. The 90 tumor samples were subjected to high-throughput TCR profiling using ImmunoSEQ. For the original study's pipeline: Richness (unique productive sequences), clonality, evenness and relatedness were included as repertoire diversity metrics, and similarity between samples was assessed with the Bhattacharyya coefficient. In a sensitivity analysis, TCRs with fewer than two reads were excluded, and consistent conclusions were obtained. As stored in TCRdb, this immuneACCESS dataset retains in-frame rearrangements with V and J assigned. A fraction of the clones does not appear; measured against another copy, unresolved V genes explain less than half of the discrepancy, and the remainder lacks a known reason. The DNA gave D and trimming, while V, J and clone size come from that table. For this sample there are roughly 5,000 clones; approximately 68% appear just once. The top ten constitute 5% to 6% of the sample.

Taken from the germline V gene, the CDR1 and CDR2 loops are SGDLS and YYNGEE. Its CDR3 holds 15 amino acids, cysteine through phenylalanine. Just CDR3 DNA is preserved here, 45 bases in frame from base 1. V loses 2 bases, J loses 7 bases, and the germline ends lie 17 bases apart. Sequencing was carried out using tumor tissue. This clonotype was sampled from a human patient with high-grade serous ovarian cancer. The V and J genes are TRBV9 and TRBJ2-3; the D gene cannot be resolved reliably. The CDR3 loop reads CASSVTDSIWNTQYF. The DNA sequence follows: TGTGCCAGCAGCGTCACCGACTCTATTTGGAATACGCAGTATTTT.